Shown below are 26 T cell receptor beta chains from a single sample sequenced in a study of T cell responses to AZD1222 COVID-19 vaccine. Here immunoSEQ multiplex PCR was the method, and the copy in TCRdb shows in-frame clones only, minus some. The sample lists 160,000 or so clones; less than 95% were seen once. The input for sequencing was peripheral blood, taken on day 0 of AZD1222 vaccination. The receptors originated from an adult in good health.

The gene calls are TRBV7-6 and TRBJ1-2; TRBD1 matches at 8 bases. The CDR3 consists of 16 residues. Germline lookup yields CDR1 SGHVS and CDR2 FNYEAQ. Losses at the gene ends were 2 bases for V and 0 bases for J; bases not matched to a gene: 5. CDR3 residues: CASSLTRTGTNYGYTF. The CDR3, as DNA: TGTGCCAGCAGCTTAACCAGGACAGGGACTAACTATGGCTACACCTTC.

The chain joins TRBV5-6 to TRBJ2-1, with a possible D match to TRBD2 (6 bases). The CDR3 totals 13 residues. Germline assignment: CDR1 SGHDT and CDR2 YYEEEE. V was cut by 4 bases and J by 6 bases, with 11 bases left in between. CDR3 sequence reads: CASSLGTLNEQFF. The CDR3 DNA follows: TGTGCCAGCAGCCTAGGGACTCTCAATGAGCAGTTCTTC.

This clone was seen just once. The chain carries TRBV28 and TRBJ2-7; D possibly corresponds to TRBD2 (7 bases). Germline loops: CDR1 MDHEN, CDR2 SYDVKM. The CDR3 has 15 residues. V lost 6 bases and J lost 1, with 16 bases in between. DNA of the CDR3: TGTGCCAGCAGAGGGGGGGGAGCGGAATCCTACGAGCAGTACTTC. Encoded protein: CASRGGGAESYEQYF.

This clone has just one count. V gene TRBV6-2 or TRBV6-3 combines with J gene TRBJ2-5; a possible D gene is TRBD1 (5 bases). This CDR3 is 16 amino acids long. The germline V gene has CDR1 MNHEY and CDR2 SVGEGT. The V and J ends lost 0 bases and 0 bases respectively, with 11 bases between them. CDR3 residues: CASSYSRQGYQETQYF. CDR3 coding DNA: TGTGCCAGCAGTTACTCGAGGCAGGGATACCAAGAGACCCAGTACTTC.

The gene calls are TRBV21-1 and TRBJ2-7; the D call of TRBD1 is as the table states it, not checked on the DNA. TRBV21-1 is annotated as a pseudogene. CDR3 size: 15 residues. CDR3 region: CASSPPGTALYEQYF. The DNA of the CDR3 is TGTGCCAGCAGCCCCCCCGGGACAGCTCTCTACGAGCAGTACTTC.

V usage is TRBV24-1 and J usage is TRBJ1-1; D ambiguous. V lost 7 bases to trimming and J lost 1 base, with 9 bases between them. The V gene's germline CDR1 is KGHDR and CDR2 SFDVKD. The CDR3 length is 13 residues. The CDR3 is CATRNTANTEAFF. DNA for the CDR3: TGTGCCACCAGGAATACAGCGAACACTGAAGCTTTCTTT.

The CDR3 protein is CASSSNLIRQGEDYGYTF. As DNA, the CDR3 is TGTGCCAGCAGTTCCAACCTTATAAGACAGGGGGAGGATTATGGCTACACCTTC. This chain uses TRBV27 with TRBJ1-2, with 9 nucleotides matching TRBD1. After removal of 4 bases from V and 5 bases from J, the junction contained 17 bases not matched to a gene. The CDR3 extends over 18 amino acids. Germline V gene sequence: CDR1 MNHEY, CDR2 SMNVEV (reference sequence).

The chain joins TRBV9 to TRBJ2-1; D remains unclear. Germline-derived CDR1 and CDR2 are SGDLS and YYNGEE. This CDR3 has 10 residues. V was clipped by 6 bases and J by 5 bases, with 3 bases between them. The CDR3 spells CASMDNEQFF. The CDR3 bases are TGTGCCAGCATGGACAATGAGCAGTTCTTC. The variable domain in full, completed from reference TRBV9 and TRBJ2-1, reads DSGVTQTPKHLITATGQRVTLRCSPRSGDLSVYWYQQSLDQGLQFLIQYYNGEERAKGNILERFSAQQFPDLHSELNLSSLELGDSALYFCASMDNEQFFGPGTRLTVL.

This clone appeared a single time. This chain joins TRBV3-1 (or the pseudogene TRBV3-2) and TRBJ1-1, with 10 bases fitting TRBD1. The trim removed 3 bases at V and 1 base at J, leaving 2 bases unmatched. Looked up from germline, CDR1 is LGHDT and CDR2 is YNNKEL (reference sequence). The CDR3 has 15 amino acids. The CDR3: CASSQRDRGNTEAFF. CDR3 nucleotides: TGTGCCAGCAGCCAGAGGGACAGGGGGAACACTGAAGCTTTCTTT.

This chain joins TRBV3-1 (or the pseudogene TRBV3-2) and TRBJ1-3, with 8 nucleotides matching TRBD1. CDR1 is LGHDT and CDR2 is YNNKEL in the germline V gene (reference sequence). Trimming cost V 5 bases and J 2 bases; bases outside gene matches: 17. The CDR3 spans 19 residues. The CDR3 reads CASSTQGARFRVPGNTIYF. The DNA of the CDR3 is TGTGCCAGCAGCACCCAGGGGGCGCGATTCAGAGTCCCTGGAAACACCATATATTTT.

The V and J genes are TRBV4-1 and TRBJ2-5; TRBD2 agrees at 13 bases. Germline V gives CDR1 MGHRA, CDR2 YSYEKL. The length of the CDR3 is 17 residues. J lost 5 bases, V lost 4 bases, and 10 bases had no gene match. CDR3 region: CASSPGGLAGVRETQYF. Here the CDR3 DNA reads TGCGCCAGCAGCCCAGGCGGACTAGCGGGAGTTCGGGAGACCCAGTACTTC.

This clone was seen just once. The chain couples TRBV27 to TRBJ2-1; tentative D call: TRBD1 (6 bases). CDR3 length: 16 residues. Germline lookup yields CDR1 MNHEY and CDR2 SMNVEV (reference sequence). The V end was cut by 5 bases, the J end by 2 bases, with 16 bases between. The CDR3 region has the DNA TGTGCCAGCAGTCTGAAACAGGGTTTCACCTACAATGAGCAGTTCTTC. This encodes CASSLKQGFTYNEQFF.

The V gene is TRBV11-1, the J gene TRBJ2-5; the D gene is possibly TRBD1 (5 bases). The CDR3 extends over 14 amino acids. Germline V gene data show CDR1 as SGHAT and CDR2 as FQDESV (reference sequence). V was cut by 5 bases and J by 7 bases, with 17 bases left in between. The CDR3 reads CASSGKGALLTQYF. As DNA, the CDR3 is TGTGCCAGCAGCGGCAAAGGGGCCTTACTGACCCAGTACTTC.

CDR3 residues: CASRDRRFGYTF. CDR3 DNA: TGTGCCAGTCGGGACCGTAGGTTTGGCTACACCTTC. The chain couples TRBV27 to TRBJ1-2, with D maybe TRBD1 (5 bases). The germline gives CDR1 MNHEY, CDR2 SMNVEV (reference sequence). Trimming stripped 9 bases from V and 7 bases from J, with 15 bases between. This CDR3 contains 12 residues.

This clone is a singleton in its sample. The J gene is TRBJ2-7, the V gene TRBV7-3; D unclear. V was trimmed by 1 base and J by 3 bases, leaving 4 bases between them. Germline V gives CDR1 SGHTA, CDR2 FQGTGA. This CDR3 spans 12 amino acids. CDR3 sequence (DNA): TGTGCCAGCAGCTTAAACGGCTACGAGCAGTACTTC. Amino acid sequence: CASSLNGYEQYF.

The chain combines TRBV7-3 with TRBJ2-3, with D maybe TRBD2 (5 bases). The germline V gene encodes CDR1 SGHTA and CDR2 FQGTGA. V was cut by 0 bases and J by 1 base, with 5 bases left in between. CDR3 length: 14 residues. The CDR3 DNA reads as TGTGCCAGCAGCTTAACTAGCGGCACAGATACGCAGTATTTT. It is translated as CASSLTSGTDTQYF.

The chain employs TRBV24-1 and TRBJ2-3, with 11 bases identical to TRBD2. The trim removed 5 bases at V and 0 bases at J, leaving 18 bases unmatched. There are 21 residues in the CDR3. CDR1 is KGHDR and CDR2 is SFDVKD in the germline V gene. The CDR3 here is CATSGGQTSGTPPHSTDTQYF. The CDR3 DNA is TGTGCCACCAGTGGGGGCCAGACTAGCGGGACCCCACCTCATAGCACAGATACGCAGTATTTT.

This sequence joins TRBV24-1 and TRBJ2-1; D remains unclear. Per the germline V gene, CDR1 is KGHDR and CDR2 is SFDVKD. V was pared by 4 bases and J by 8 bases, with 14 bases between. The CDR3 spans 14 residues. In DNA form, the CDR3 reads TGTGCCACCAGTGACCCTACAAACATGGATGAGCAGTTCTTC. It specifies CATSDPTNMDEQFF.

The V gene is TRBV11-3, the J gene TRBJ2-1; D unresolved. Germline V gives CDR1 SGHNT, CDR2 YENEEA. Trimming removed 5 bases at V and 6 bases at J, with 11 bases between. There are 13 residues in the CDR3. DNA for the CDR3: TGTGCCAGCAGCCAAACCCCTTCCAATGAGCAGTTCTTC. Amino acids: CASSQTPSNEQFF.

V gene TRBV29-1 combines with J gene TRBJ1-2; D unclear. The germline V gene has CDR1 SQVTM and CDR2 ANQGSEA. This CDR3 region has 11 residues. V was cut by 1 base and J by 6 bases, with 6 bases left in between. CDR3: CSVEGVDGYTF. Written as DNA, the CDR3 is TGCAGCGTTGAAGGGGTGGATGGCTACACCTTC. Based on the CDR3 plus reference TRBV29-1 and TRBJ1-2, the full variable domain is SAVISQKPSRDICQRGTSLTIQCQVDSQVTMMFWYRQQPGQSLTLIATANQGSEATYESGFVIDKFPISRPNLTFSTLTVSNMSPEDSSIYLCSVEGVDGYTFGSGTRLTVV.

The rearrangement links TRBV24-1 to TRBJ2-1, with D unresolved. Germline assignment: CDR1 KGHDR and CDR2 SFDVKD. The CDR3 sequence is 12 residues long. Trimming cost V 4 bases and J 9 bases, with 9 bases left between them. The DNA for the CDR3 is TGTGCCACCAGTGACCCAATCGGTGAGCAGTTCTTC. Its translation: CATSDPIGEQFF.

The V and J genes are TRBV28 and TRBJ1-1; 7 bases match TRBD1. Losses at the gene ends were 6 bases for V and 0 bases for J; bases not matched to a gene: 10. The germline CDR1 and CDR2 sequences are MDHEN and SYDVKM. This CDR3 has 16 residues. The CDR3 coding sequence is TGTGCCAGCAGCCCCCCGGGACAGATCATGAACACTGAAGCTTTCTTT. Its translation is CASSPPGQIMNTEAFF. Looking up the rest from reference TRBV28 and TRBJ1-1 gives the full variable domain: DVKVTQSSRYLVKRTGEKVFLECVQDMDHENMFWYRQDPGLGLRLIYFSYDVKMKEKGDIPEGYSVSREKKERFSLILESASTNQTSMYLCASSPPGQIMNTEAFFGQGTRLTVV.

J is TRBJ1-3 and V is TRBV6-1; D not certain. Germline V gene data show CDR1 as MNHNS and CDR2 as SASEGT. Trimming took off 1 base at V and 0 bases at J, with 7 bases between the two ends. This CDR3 spans 15 amino acids. The chain's CDR3 is CASSEGVYSGNTIYF. CDR3 sequence (DNA): TGTGCCAGCAGTGAAGGTGTATACTCTGGAAACACCATATATTTT.

The V gene is TRBV28, the J gene TRBJ2-5; unclear D gene. V lost 3 bases to trimming and J lost 4 bases, with 3 bases between them. This CDR3 contains 11 residues. Germline V lookup: CDR1 MDHEN, CDR2 SYDVKM. CDR3 in DNA: TGTGCCAGCAGTTTGGGAGAGACCCAGTACTTC. This gives the protein CASSLGETQYF. Together with reference TRBV28 and TRBJ2-5, the CDR3 gives the full variable domain: DVKVTQSSRYLVKRTGEKVFLECVQDMDHENMFWYRQDPGLGLRLIYFSYDVKMKEKGDIPEGYSVSREKKERFSLILESASTNQTSMYLCASSLGETQYFGPGTRLLVL.

The chain employs TRBV19 and TRBJ2-6, with D perhaps matching TRBD1 (6 bases). Per the germline V gene, CDR1 is LNHDA and CDR2 is SQIVND (reference sequence). This CDR3 has 14 amino acids. V lost 4 bases, J lost 6 bases, and 10 bases lay in between. CDR3 amino acids: CASSTRGMANVLTF. DNA of the CDR3: TGTGCCAGTAGTACCAGGGGTATGGCCAACGTCCTGACTTTC.

The V and J genes are TRBV12-3 or TRBV12-4 and TRBJ1-1; TRBD1 matches 8 bases. This CDR3 has 13 residues. Trimming at V came to 6 bases and at J to 1 base, leaving 1 base not matched to a gene. CDR3 amino acids: CASRGQGNTEAFF. The CDR3 DNA is TGTGCCAGCAGAGGACAGGGGAACACTGAAGCTTTCTTT.